This TCR beta chain was sequenced in a study of blood T cell repertoires in COVID-19. Study information: Samples of COVID-19 (acute and convalescent) were obtained from the United States, Italy and Spain. PBMCs, B-cell-depleted T cells, or T cells provided the cDNA or gDNA that made up the material.

Per the authors' pipeline: Estimated nucleated cell counts came from reference gene primer amplification. Measured with immunoSEQ multiplex PCR; TCRdb has only the in-frame clones, and not every one. V, J and clone size are taken as reported in that table, and D and trimming were inferred from the DNA itself. The table lists 150,000 or so clones, about 93% of them singletons, with roughly 5% in the top ten. The CDR3 is 16 residues long. Trimming took 1 base from V and 4 from J, leaving 17 bases between them. Germline V CDR1 and CDR2: SGHTA, FQGNSA. This clone was picked up one time. This TCR derives from a woman aged 50 to 60 with acute or convalescent COVID-19. The chain employs TRBV7-2 and TRBJ2-7; no clear D gene. Sequenced: peripheral blood. The CDR3, as DNA: TGTGCCAGCAGCTTAGTGCAGGTGGGCTGGGTTTACGAGCAGTACTTC. This translates into CASSLVQVGWVYEQYF.